Below are 25 T cell receptor beta chains sequenced from a single sample in a study of shared clonotypes between healthy human individuals (dated by TCRdb to between 2020 and 2021). Library generation was performed with the immunoSEQ multiplex PCR assay. TCRdb took this table from immuneACCESS and kept in-frame rearrangements with V and J called. Such tables lack part of the clones; where checked against another copy, unresolved V genes explain under half of the gap, and the rest is unexplained. This sample is represented by roughly 2.2 million clones; 80% to 95% of them were singletons. The ten largest clones take up approximately 0.39% of the sample. Sequencing was done on a sample of naive CD4+ T cells from PBMCs. Interpreted using the paper, the cell subset or site label stands for: CD45RA+ positively selected. The receptors were sampled from a man in his late teens or twenties in good health. Some clones in this sample may be carry-over from other donors' samples.

V and J are TRBV4-3 and TRBJ2-1; tentatively, D is TRBD2 (5 bases). The CDR3 contains 15 residues. V lost 0 bases, J lost 7 bases, and 13 bases lay in between. Germline lookup yields CDR1 LGHNA and CDR2 YSLEER. The CDR3 protein is CASSQETGFRNEQFF. The CDR3 DNA reads as TGCGCCAGCAGCCAAGAGACGGGATTTAGGAATGAGCAGTTCTTC.

The rearrangement uses TRBV4-3 and TRBJ2-3; D is uncertain. The V end was cut by 0 bases, the J end by 2 bases, with 6 bases between. The CDR3 totals 14 residues. CDR1 LGHNA and CDR2 YSLEER come from the germline V gene. The CDR3 coding sequence is TGCGCCAGCAGCCAAGATCCTTTCACAGATACGCAGTATTTT. Translating gives CASSQDPFTDTQYF.

V and J are TRBV28 and TRBJ1-5; D remains ambiguous. This CDR3 is built from 16 residues. V lost 8 bases and J lost 9, with 26 bases in between. The germline CDR1 and CDR2 sequences are MDHEN and SYDVKM. The CDR3 region has the DNA TGTGCCAGCCTCGAGAGGAATACCCCCAAATTTGGGCCCCAGCATTTT. It translates to CASLERNTPKFGPQHF.

V is TRBV11-2 and J is TRBJ1-5; D possibly corresponds to TRBD1 (6 bases). The CDR3 sequence is 16 residues long. Deletions cut 4 bases from V and 2 bases from J, with 15 bases between. Germline V gene data show CDR1 as SGHAT and CDR2 as FQNNGV. DNA of the CDR3: TGTGCCAGCAGCTCGGGGTCCTGGACAGGCAATCAGCCCCAGCATTTT. Encoded protein: CASSSGSWTGNQPQHF.

This chain joins TRBV6-4 and TRBJ2-7, with D unresolved. Germline V gene data show CDR1 as MRHNA and CDR2 as SNTAGT. The V and J ends lost 6 bases and 5 bases respectively, with 23 bases between them. The CDR3 covers 16 residues. The CDR3 nucleotides are TGTGCCAGCAGCAACCCACTCCTTAGGGTTCACCACGAGCAGTACTTC. This translates into CASSNPLLRVHHEQYF.

The chain links TRBV15 to TRBJ1-4, with unresolved D. CDR1 is LNHNV, CDR2 YYDKDF, per germline (reference sequence). The CDR3 length is 16 residues. Trimming stripped 1 base from V and 7 bases from J, with 16 bases between. The DNA for the CDR3 is TGTGCCACCAGCAGAGTTCCCGGAGGCTCGGGTGAAAAACTGTTTTTT. As protein: CATSRVPGGSGEKLFF.

This clone was picked up a small number of times. This chain joins TRBV2 and TRBJ1-4, with a tentative D call TRBD1 (5 bases). The CDR3 spans 14 residues. Deletions cut 8 bases from V and 1 base from J, with 11 bases between. Germline CDR1 and CDR2: SNHLY and FYNNEI. The CDR3 sequence: CASGRGRTNEKLFF. The CDR3 coding sequence is TGTGCCAGCGGGAGGGGCAGAACTAATGAAAAACTGTTTTTT.

The rearrangement joins TRBV28 to TRBJ1-1; TRBD1 is a possible D gene (6 bases). Germline V gene sequence: CDR1 MDHEN, CDR2 SYDVKM. CDR3 length: 15 amino acids. V was cut by 2 bases and J by 4 bases, with 14 bases left in between. The CDR3: CASSLGGGRATEAFF. The CDR3 bases are TGTGCCAGCAGTTTAGGGGGGGGCAGGGCCACTGAAGCTTTCTTT.

The CDR3 reads CASSTGRLGNTIYF. CDR3 DNA: TGCGCCAGCAGTACAGGACGTCTAGGGAACACCATATATTTT. The chain is built from TRBV4-1 and TRBJ1-3; a weak D match, TRBD1 (5 bases). Looked up from germline, CDR1 is MGHRA and CDR2 is YSYEKL. This CDR3 is built from 14 residues. Trimming pared 6 bases from V and 7 bases from J, leaving 16 bases between.

As concerns this clone: Other DNA sequences of this sample code for an identical CDR3. The J gene is TRBJ1-1, the V gene TRBV11-2; perhaps TRBD1 as D (5 bases). V was cut by 4 bases and J by 3 bases, with 9 bases left in between. CDR1 is SGHAT and CDR2 is FQNNGV in the germline V gene. There are 13 residues in the CDR3. CDR3 amino acids: CASSSDRYTEAFF. CDR3 DNA: TGTGCCAGCAGCTCCGACAGATACACTGAAGCTTTCTTT. The variable domain in full, with the rest retrieved from reference TRBV11-2 and TRBJ1-1, is EAGVAQSPRYKIIEKRQSVAFWCNPISGHATLYWYQQILGQGPKLLIQFQNNGVVDDSQLPKDRFSAERLKGVDSTLKIQPAKLEDSAVYLCASSSDRYTEAFFGQGTRLTVV.

V gene TRBV27 combines with J gene TRBJ1-1; no definite D call. CDR3 length equals 15 residues. The germline V gene has CDR1 MNHEY and CDR2 SMNVEV (reference sequence). Trimming shortened V by 4 bases and J by 1 base, and 13 bases separated the two germline ends. The CDR3 DNA is TGTGCCAGCAGTTCTCGGGCCCATCAGAACACTGAAGCTTTCTTT. Translating gives CASSSRAHQNTEAFF.

A word on this clone: The identical CDR3 is also encoded by other nucleotide sequences in the sample. This sequence joins TRBV18 and TRBJ1-4; D gene unclear. CDR3 length equals 13 residues. The germline CDR1 and CDR2 sequences are KGHSH and LQKENI. Trimming stripped 2 bases from V and 4 bases from J, with 5 bases between. This CDR3 reads CASSPGLNEKLFF. The CDR3 DNA follows: TGTGCCAGCTCACCAGGGCTTAATGAAAAACTGTTTTTT.

This chain connects TRBV7-2 to TRBJ2-3, with 8 bases that match TRBD2. The CDR3 is 14 amino acids. V gave up 8 bases and J gave up 4 bases; unmatched junction bases: 8. Germline CDR1 reads SGHTA; CDR2 reads FQGNSA. CDR3 loop: CASGLAGIADTQYF. CDR3 in DNA: TGTGCCAGCGGATTAGCGGGAATCGCAGATACGCAGTATTTT.

The chain uses TRBV29-1 and TRBJ2-3, with D uncertain. The CDR3 has 15 amino acids. V was clipped by 4 bases and J by 2 bases, with 16 bases between them. CDR1 is SQVTM and CDR2 is ANQGSEA in the germline V gene. Here the CDR3 DNA reads TGCAGCGTTGTAGTCCTTGCGAATCCCACAGATACGCAGTATTTT. The encoded protein is CSVVVLANPTDTQYF.

V is TRBV7-3 and J is TRBJ2-7; 13 bases align to TRBD2. This CDR3 region has 16 residues. J lost 7 bases, V lost 5 bases, and 11 bases had no gene match. In germline, CDR1 is SGHTA, CDR2 FQGTGA. The CDR3 nucleotides are TGTGCCAGCAGCCAAGAGGGACTAGCGGGACGAGGGGAGCAGTACTTC. Its translation is CASSQEGLAGRGEQYF. Filled out from reference TRBV7-3 and TRBJ2-7, the complete variable domain reads GAGVSQTPSNKVTEKGKYVELRCDPISGHTALYWYRQSLGQGPEFLIYFQGTGAADDSGLPNDRFFAVRPEGSVSTLKIQRTERGDSAVYLCASSQEGLAGRGEQYFGPGTRLTVT.

Turning to this clone: This same CDR3 is encoded by further DNA sequences in the sample. The chain carries TRBV7-9 and TRBJ2-3; D gene ambiguous. V gave up 4 bases and J gave up 3 bases, with 8 bases separating them. CDR1 and CDR2 from the germline V gene are SEHNR and FQNEAQ (reference sequence). This CDR3 has 13 residues. The CDR3 nucleotides are TGTGCCAGCAGCTGGGCCGGAACAGATACGCAGTATTTT. Its translation: CASSWAGTDTQYF.

The CDR3 region has the DNA TGTGCCAGCAGCAGACAGGGGCCTAATTCACCCCTCCACTTT. Amino acid sequence: CASSRQGPNSPLHF. The V and J genes are TRBV2 and TRBJ1-6; 8 positions agree with TRBD1. Germline CDR1 is SNHLY and CDR2 is FYNNEI. The CDR3 length is 14 residues. V dropped 6 bases and J dropped 6; count of bases not matched to a gene: 4.

The rearrangement uses TRBV12-5 and TRBJ2-5; the match to TRBD1 covers 8 bases. With V trimmed by 0 bases and J by 5 bases, 8 bases remained unmatched. Per the germline V gene, CDR1 is LGHNT and CDR2 is FRNRAP. The CDR3 contains 16 residues. In DNA, the CDR3 is TGTGCTAGTGGTTTGGTAATTGGCAGGGGGCAGGAGACCCAGTACTTC. The encoded protein is CASGLVIGRGQETQYF.

This chain links TRBV6-6 with TRBJ2-7; D remains ambiguous. V dropped 6 bases and J dropped 2 bases, with 14 bases sitting between them. The CDR3 consists of 14 residues. Germline V CDR1 and CDR2: MNHNY, SVGAGI (reference sequence). The CDR3 DNA reads as TGTGCCAGCAGCCCTCAGTTAGGCCCCTACGAGCAGTACTTC. Translation gives CASSPQLGPYEQYF.

The chain has TRBV11-2 and TRBJ1-2; no definite D call. V lost 1 base to trimming and J lost 3 bases, with 9 bases between them. Germline assignment: CDR1 SGHAT and CDR2 FQNNGV. CDR3 size: 14 residues. The CDR3 sequence is CASSLVWADYGYTF. CDR3 nucleotide sequence: TGTGCCAGCAGCTTAGTCTGGGCCGACTATGGCTACACCTTC.

The rearrangement joins TRBV15 to TRBJ2-7; D possibly matches TRBD1 or TRBD2 (5 bases each). Germline V CDR1 and CDR2: LNHNV, YYDKDF (reference sequence). This CDR3 has 15 residues. V was shortened by 1 base and J by 3 bases, with 13 bases between the two germline ends. The DNA for the CDR3 is TGTGCCACCAGCAGAGCAAATGAGGGGAACTACGAGCAGTACTTC. It translates to CATSRANEGNYEQYF.

V and J are TRBV5-4 and TRBJ2-2; 7 bases are shared with TRBD1. CDR3 length equals 16 residues. Germline assignment: CDR1 SGHNT and CDR2 YYREEE (reference sequence). V trimming: 3 bases; J trimming: 10 bases; junction bases outside the gene matches: 15. CDR3 sequence: CASSSGKGAQAPELFF. The CDR3 nucleotides are TGTGCCAGCAGCTCTGGGAAGGGGGCCCAAGCCCCGGAGCTGTTTTTT.

The J gene is TRBJ2-3, the V gene TRBV7-2, with TRBD2 matching over 11 bases. Trimming at V came to 3 bases and at J to 4 bases, leaving 3 bases not matched to a gene. CDR1 and CDR2 (germline): SGHTA, FQGNSA. The CDR3 is 15 residues long. The CDR3: CASSFVSGRADTQYF. CDR3 coding DNA: TGTGCCAGCAGCTTTGTTAGCGGGAGGGCAGATACGCAGTATTTT.

The V and J genes are TRBV15 and TRBJ1-1; 9 bases are shared with TRBD1. CDR1 is LNHNV and CDR2 is YYDKDF in the germline V gene (reference sequence). Trimming at V came to 1 base and at J to 3 bases, leaving 12 bases not matched to a gene. The CDR3 length is 18 residues. CDR3 sequence reads: CATSRGGGQGRYDTEAFF. In DNA form, the CDR3 reads TGTGCCACCAGCAGAGGGGGGGGACAGGGTCGGTATGACACTGAAGCTTTCTTT.

The gene calls are TRBV28 and TRBJ2-7, with D tentatively TRBD1 (5 bases). CDR3 length: 15 residues. V was clipped by 2 bases and J by 0 bases, with 11 bases between them. Germline V gene sequence: CDR1 MDHEN, CDR2 SYDVKM. The DNA of the CDR3 is TGTGCCAGCAGTTTAAGTCAGGGCAGCTCCTACGAGCAGTACTTC. Protein sequence: CASSLSQGSSYEQYF.